Described below is a single T cell receptor (beta chain) sequence and its context. This sample was included in a study of blood T cells in healthy people across ages. This CDR3 is 15 amino acids long. The junction had 9 bases not matched to a gene; V was cut back by 1 base and J by 9 bases. The germline gives CDR1 SGHDN, CDR2 FVKESK. A second PCR of roughly 7 to 11 cycles used a sample-barcoded 5' primer and a J-beta primer mix. Via MiXCR, TCRdb re-called the 5' RACE reads, giving one row per CDR3 protein. The table lists around 1.5 million distinct CDR3 sequences, about 31% of them singletons, with 10% to 12% in the top ten.

The sequencing sample was made of blood. The rearrangement links TRBV14 to TRBJ2-7, with 10 bases matching TRBD2. The TCR sequence derives from a woman in her 30s in good health. CDR3 protein: CASSQGSSGRKGQYF. The DNA of the CDR3 is TGTGCCAGCAGCCAAGGGTCTAGCGGGAGAAAGGGGCAGTACTTC.